These 2 T cell receptor beta chains were all obtained from the same sample, sequenced in a study of patients and donors after allogeneic stem cell transplantation. TCRdb re-called the RT-PCR reads with MiXCR, one entry per CDR3 protein. The top ten clones hold 5% to 7.5% of a sample with about a million distinct CDR3 sequences, 15% to 20% of them seen once. Specimen: blood, either unsorted or a sorted T cell fraction (not recorded which). The receptor source for this set is a human donor who was either an allogeneic HSCT recipient or a stem cell or donor lymphocyte infusion donor (not recorded which). It is not recorded whose cells these are; they may come from a transplant donor.

The J gene is TRBJ1-5, the V gene TRBV7-8; TRBD1 is a possible D gene (5 bases). The CDR3 is made up of 15 amino acids. Per the germline V gene, CDR1 is SGHVS and CDR2 is FQNEAQ. V lost 5 bases and J lost 6, with 17 bases in between. The DNA of the CDR3 is TGTGCCAGCAGCCCATTGGGCAGGGCAAGTCAGCCCCAGCATTTT. Its translation: CASSPLGRASQPQHF.

The rearrangement links TRBV12-3 or TRBV12-4 to TRBJ1-5; 9 nucleotides match TRBD1. J lost 5 bases, V lost 5 bases, and 7 bases had no gene match. This CDR3 has 15 residues. The CDR3 here is CASSIGQGWHQPQHF. CDR3 nucleotides: TGTGCCAGCAGTATCGGACAGGGGTGGCATCAGCCCCAGCATTTT.